One TCR beta chain is described in this entry. The antigen is unknown. PCR involved 60 Vbeta and 13 Jbeta primers. Clones were sequenced by immunoSEQ multiplex PCR, and TCRdb holds only the in-frame ones, with some missing. This sample yields 80,000 to 95,000 clones, of which less than 70% are seen a single time; approximately 2.2% belongs to the top ten. These data come from a study of cytomegalovirus exposure and HLA in healthy donors. Findings and limits, study-wide: By a later analysis, the bulk of CMV-associated TCR beta chains appeared HLA-restricted. A few V segments could not be told apart, such as TRBV6-2 and TRBV6-3, and were left out.

V was clipped by 6 bases and J by 3 bases; unmatched bases: 8. The CDR3 spans 14 residues. The germline CDR1 and CDR2 sequences are SQVTM and ANQGSEA. The sequencing sample was made of PBMCs. V gene TRBV29-1 combines with J gene TRBJ1-2, with 9 bases identical to TRBD1. This TCR came from a human donor in good health. The CDR3 loop is CSVWDRDGDYGYTF. CDR3 sequence (DNA): TGCAGCGTCTGGGACAGGGATGGGGACTATGGCTACACCTTC.